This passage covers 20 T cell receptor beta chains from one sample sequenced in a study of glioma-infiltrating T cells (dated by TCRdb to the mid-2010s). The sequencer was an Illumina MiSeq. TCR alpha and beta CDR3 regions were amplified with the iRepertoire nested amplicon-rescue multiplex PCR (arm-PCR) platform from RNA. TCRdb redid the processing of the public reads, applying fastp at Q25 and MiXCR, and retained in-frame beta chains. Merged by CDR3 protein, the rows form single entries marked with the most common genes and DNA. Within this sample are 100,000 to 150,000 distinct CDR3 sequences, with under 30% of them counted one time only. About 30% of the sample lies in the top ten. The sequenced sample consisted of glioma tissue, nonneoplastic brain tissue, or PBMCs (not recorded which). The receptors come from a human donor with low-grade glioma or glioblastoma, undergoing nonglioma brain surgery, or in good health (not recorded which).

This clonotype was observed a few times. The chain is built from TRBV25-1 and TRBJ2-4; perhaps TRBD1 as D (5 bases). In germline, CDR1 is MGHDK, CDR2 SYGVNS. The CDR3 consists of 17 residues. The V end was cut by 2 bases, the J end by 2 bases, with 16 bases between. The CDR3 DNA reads TGTGCCAGCAGTGAAGGTCAGGGCGCGCCGACCAAAAACATTCAGTACTTC. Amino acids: CASSEGQGAPTKNIQYF. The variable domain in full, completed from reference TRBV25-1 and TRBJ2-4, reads EADIYQTPRYLVIGTGKKITLECSQTMGHDKMYWYQQDPGMELHLIHYSYGVNSTEKGDLSSESTVSRIRTEHFPLTLESARPSHTSQYLCASSEGQGAPTKNIQYFGAGTRLSVL.

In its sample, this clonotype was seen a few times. This CDR3 reads CATSEPTPDRGHETQYF. The CDR3 nucleotides read TGTGCCACCAGTGAGCCCACCCCCGACAGGGGGCATGAGACCCAGTACTTC. The V and J genes are TRBV24-1 and TRBJ2-5, with TRBD1 identical over 10 bases. Germline V gives CDR1 KGHDR, CDR2 SFDVKD. This CDR3 region has 17 residues. The J segment lost 5 bases and the V segment lost 4 bases, leaving 12 bases of the junction unmatched.

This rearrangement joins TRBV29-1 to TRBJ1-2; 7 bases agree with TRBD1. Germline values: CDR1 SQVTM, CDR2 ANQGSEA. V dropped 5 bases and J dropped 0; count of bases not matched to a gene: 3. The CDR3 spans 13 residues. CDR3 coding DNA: TGCAGCGTTCAAGGGGGCTCTAACTATGGCTACACCTTC. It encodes CSVQGGSNYGYTF.

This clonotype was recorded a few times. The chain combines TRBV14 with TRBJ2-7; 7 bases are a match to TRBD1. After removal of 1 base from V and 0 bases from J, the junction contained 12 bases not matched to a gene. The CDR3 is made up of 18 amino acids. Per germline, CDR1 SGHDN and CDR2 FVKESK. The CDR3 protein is CASSQAPGQISFSYEQYV. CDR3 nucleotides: TGTGCCAGCAGCCAAGCGCCGGGACAGATAAGCTTCTCCTACGAGCAGTACGTC.

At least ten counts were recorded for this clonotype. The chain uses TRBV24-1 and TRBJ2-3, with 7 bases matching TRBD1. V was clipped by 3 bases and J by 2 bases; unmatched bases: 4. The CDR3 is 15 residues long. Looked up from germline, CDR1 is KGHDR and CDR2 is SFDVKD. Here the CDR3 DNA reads TGTGCCACCAGTGATCCGGGACAGCCCACAGATACGCAGTATTTT. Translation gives CATSDPGQPTDTQYF.

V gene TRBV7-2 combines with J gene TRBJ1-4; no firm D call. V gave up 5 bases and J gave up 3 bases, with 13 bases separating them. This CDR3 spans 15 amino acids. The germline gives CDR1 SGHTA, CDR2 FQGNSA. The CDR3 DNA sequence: TGTGCCAGCAGCCTAGGCGAGGCTTCTAATGAAAAACTGTTTTTT. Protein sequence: CASSLGEASNEKLFF.

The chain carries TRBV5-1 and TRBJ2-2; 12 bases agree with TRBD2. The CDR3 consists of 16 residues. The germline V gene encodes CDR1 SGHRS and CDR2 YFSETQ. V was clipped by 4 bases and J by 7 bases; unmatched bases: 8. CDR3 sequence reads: CASSPGLAGKIGELFF. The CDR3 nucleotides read TGCGCCAGCAGCCCCGGACTAGCGGGGAAGATCGGGGAGCTGTTTTTT.

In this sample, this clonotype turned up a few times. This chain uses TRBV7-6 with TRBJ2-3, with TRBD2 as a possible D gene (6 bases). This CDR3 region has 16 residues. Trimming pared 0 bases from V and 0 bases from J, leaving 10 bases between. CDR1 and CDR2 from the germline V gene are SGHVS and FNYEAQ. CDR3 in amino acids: CASSLAEGYSTDTQYF. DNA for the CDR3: TGTGCCAGCAGCTTAGCGGAGGGTTACAGCACAGATACGCAGTATTTT.

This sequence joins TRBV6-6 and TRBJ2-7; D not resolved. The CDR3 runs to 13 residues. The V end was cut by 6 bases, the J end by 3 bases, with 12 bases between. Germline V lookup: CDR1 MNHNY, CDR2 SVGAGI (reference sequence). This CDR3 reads CASRALGSYEQYV. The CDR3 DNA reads TGTGCCAGCAGGGCCCTCGGCAGCTACGAGCAGTACGTC.

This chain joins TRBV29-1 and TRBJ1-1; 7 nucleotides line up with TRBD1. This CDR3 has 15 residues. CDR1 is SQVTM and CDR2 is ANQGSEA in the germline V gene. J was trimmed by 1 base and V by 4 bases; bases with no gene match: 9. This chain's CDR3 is CSVVRRTGPNTEAFF. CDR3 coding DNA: TGCAGCGTTGTCCGCAGGACAGGACCGAACACTGAAGCTTTCTTT.

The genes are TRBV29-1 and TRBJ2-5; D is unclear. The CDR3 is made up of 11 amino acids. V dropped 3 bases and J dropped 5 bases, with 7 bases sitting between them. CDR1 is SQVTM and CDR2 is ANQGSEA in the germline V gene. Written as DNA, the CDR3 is TGCAGCGTTGAGCTTCGGGAGACCCAGTACTTC. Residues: CSVELRETQYF.

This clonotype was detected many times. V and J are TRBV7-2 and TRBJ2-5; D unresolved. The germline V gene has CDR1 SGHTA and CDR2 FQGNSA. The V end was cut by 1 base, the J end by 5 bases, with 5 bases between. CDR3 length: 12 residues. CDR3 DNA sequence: TGTGCCAGCAGCTTAGTTCGGGAGACCCAGTACTTC. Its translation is CASSLVRETQYF.

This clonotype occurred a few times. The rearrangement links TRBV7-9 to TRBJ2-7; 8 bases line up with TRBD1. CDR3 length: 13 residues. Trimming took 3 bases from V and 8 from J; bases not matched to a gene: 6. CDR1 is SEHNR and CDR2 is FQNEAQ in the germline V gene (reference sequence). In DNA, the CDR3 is TGTGCCAGCAGCTTCCAGGACAGGGAAAAGCAGTACGTC. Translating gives CASSFQDREKQYV.

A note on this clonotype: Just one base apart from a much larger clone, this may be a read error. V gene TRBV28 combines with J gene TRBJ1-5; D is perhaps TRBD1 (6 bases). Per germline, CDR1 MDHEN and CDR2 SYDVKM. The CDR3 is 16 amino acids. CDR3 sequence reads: CANSLFGQTSNQPQHF. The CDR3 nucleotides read TGTGCCAACAGTTTATTCGGACAGACTAGCAATCAGCCCCAGCATTTT. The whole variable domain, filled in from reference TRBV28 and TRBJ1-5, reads DVKVTQSSRYLVKRTGEKVFLECVQDMDHENMFWYRQDPGLGLRLIYFSYDVKMKEKGDIPEGYSVSREKKERFSLILESASTNQTSMYLCANSLFGQTSNQPQHFGDGTRLSIL.

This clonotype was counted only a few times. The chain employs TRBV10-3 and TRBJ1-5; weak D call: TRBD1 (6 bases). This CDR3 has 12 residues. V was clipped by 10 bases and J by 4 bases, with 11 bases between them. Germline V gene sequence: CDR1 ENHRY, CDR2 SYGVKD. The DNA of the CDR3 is TGTGCCACCAAGGGGGGGAATCAGCCCCAGCATTTT. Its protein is CATKGGNQPQHF.

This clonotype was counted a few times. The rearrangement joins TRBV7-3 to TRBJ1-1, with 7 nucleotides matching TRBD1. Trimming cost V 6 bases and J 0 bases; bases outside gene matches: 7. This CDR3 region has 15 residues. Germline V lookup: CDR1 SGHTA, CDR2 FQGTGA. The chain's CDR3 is CASRGGTVMNTEAFF. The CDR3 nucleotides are TGTGCCAGCAGGGGCGGGACAGTCATGAACACTGAAGCTTTCTTT.

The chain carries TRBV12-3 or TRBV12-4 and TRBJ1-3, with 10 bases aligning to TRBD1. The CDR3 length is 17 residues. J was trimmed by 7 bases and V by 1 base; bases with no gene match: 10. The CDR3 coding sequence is TGTGCCAGCAGTTTAGGCCGTCCCGGGACAGGGGAGAACACCATATATTTT. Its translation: CASSLGRPGTGENTIYF.

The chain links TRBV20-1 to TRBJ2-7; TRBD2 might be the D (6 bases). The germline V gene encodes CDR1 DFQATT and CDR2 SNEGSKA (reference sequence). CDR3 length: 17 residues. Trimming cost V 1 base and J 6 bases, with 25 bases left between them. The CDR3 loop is CSARGRGTEVVRSEQYV. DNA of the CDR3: TGCAGTGCTAGAGGCCGGGGGACCGAAGTGGTGAGGTCCGAGCAGTACGTC.

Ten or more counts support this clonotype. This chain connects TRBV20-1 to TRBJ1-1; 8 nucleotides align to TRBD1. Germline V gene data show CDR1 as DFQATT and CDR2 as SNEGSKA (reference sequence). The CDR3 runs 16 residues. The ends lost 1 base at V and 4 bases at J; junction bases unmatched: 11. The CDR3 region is CSARVRRPGGGTEAFF. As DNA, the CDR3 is TGCAGTGCTAGAGTTAGGAGGCCAGGGGGCGGCACTGAAGCTTTCTTT.

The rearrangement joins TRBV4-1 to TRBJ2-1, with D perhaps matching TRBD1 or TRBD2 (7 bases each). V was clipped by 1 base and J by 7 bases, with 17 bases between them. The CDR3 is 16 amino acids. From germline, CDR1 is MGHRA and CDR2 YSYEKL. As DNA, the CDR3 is TGCGCCAGCAGCCAAGGACAGGGAGGGGCGGGAAATGAGCAGTTCTTC. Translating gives CASSQGQGGAGNEQFF.